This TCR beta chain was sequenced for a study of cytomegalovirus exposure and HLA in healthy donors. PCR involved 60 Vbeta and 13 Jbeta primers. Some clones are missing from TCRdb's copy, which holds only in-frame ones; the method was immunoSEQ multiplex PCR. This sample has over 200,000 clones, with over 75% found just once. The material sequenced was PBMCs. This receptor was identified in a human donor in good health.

The CDR3 DNA reads TGTGCCAGCAGTTTGGGACAGGTCGGAGAGACCCAGTACTTC. It yields the protein CASSLGQVGETQYF. The chain carries TRBV28 and TRBJ2-5; 8 bases are shared with TRBD1. V gave up 3 bases and J gave up 4 bases; unmatched junction bases: 4. The CDR3 has 14 residues. The V gene's germline CDR1 is MDHEN and CDR2 SYDVKM.